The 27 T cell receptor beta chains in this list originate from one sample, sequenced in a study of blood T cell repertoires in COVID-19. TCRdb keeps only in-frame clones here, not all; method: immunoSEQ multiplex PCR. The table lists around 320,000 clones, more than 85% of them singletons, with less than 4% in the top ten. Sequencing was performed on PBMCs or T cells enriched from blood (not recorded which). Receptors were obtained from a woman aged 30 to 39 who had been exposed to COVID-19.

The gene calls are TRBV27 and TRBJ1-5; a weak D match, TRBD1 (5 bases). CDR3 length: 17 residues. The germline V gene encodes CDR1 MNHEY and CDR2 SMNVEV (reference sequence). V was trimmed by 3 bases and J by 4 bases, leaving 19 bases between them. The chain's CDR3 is CASSFSGSRGVNQPQHF. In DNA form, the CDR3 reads TGTGCCAGCAGTTTTTCTGGGTCCCGGGGGGTGAATCAGCCCCAGCATTTT.

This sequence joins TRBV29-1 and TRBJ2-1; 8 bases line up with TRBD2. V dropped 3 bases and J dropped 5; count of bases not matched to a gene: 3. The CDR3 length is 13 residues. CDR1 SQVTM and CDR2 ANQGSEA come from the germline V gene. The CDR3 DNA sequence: TGCAGCGTTGAGCAGCGGGGGCACAATGAGCAGTTCTTC. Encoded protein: CSVEQRGHNEQFF.

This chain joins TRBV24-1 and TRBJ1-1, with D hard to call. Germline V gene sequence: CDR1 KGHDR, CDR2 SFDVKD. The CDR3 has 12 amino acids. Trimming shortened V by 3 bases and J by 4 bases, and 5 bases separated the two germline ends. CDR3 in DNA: TGTGCCACCAGTGATCCCCGCACTGAAGCTTTCTTT. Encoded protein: CATSDPRTEAFF.

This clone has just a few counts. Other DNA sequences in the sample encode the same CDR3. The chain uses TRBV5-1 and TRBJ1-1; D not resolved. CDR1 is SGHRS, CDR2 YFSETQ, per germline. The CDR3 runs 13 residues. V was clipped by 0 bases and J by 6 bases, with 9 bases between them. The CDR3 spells CASSLAPESEAFF. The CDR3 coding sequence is TGCGCCAGCAGCTTGGCCCCGGAGTCTGAAGCTTTCTTT.

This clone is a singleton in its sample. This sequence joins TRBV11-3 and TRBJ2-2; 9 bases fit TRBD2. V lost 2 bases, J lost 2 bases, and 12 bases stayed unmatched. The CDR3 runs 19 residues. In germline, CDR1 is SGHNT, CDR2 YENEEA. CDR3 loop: CASSLNREVAGENTGELFF. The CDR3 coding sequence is TGTGCCAGCAGCTTAAACCGTGAGGTAGCGGGGGAAAACACCGGGGAGCTGTTTTTT.

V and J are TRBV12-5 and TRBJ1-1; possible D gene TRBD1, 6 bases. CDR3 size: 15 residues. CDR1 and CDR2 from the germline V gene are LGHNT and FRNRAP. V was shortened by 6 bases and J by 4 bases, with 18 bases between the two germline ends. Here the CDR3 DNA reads TGTGCTAGTGGCCCTGAGACAGGACGGAGCACTGAAGCTTTCTTT. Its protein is CASGPETGRSTEAFF.

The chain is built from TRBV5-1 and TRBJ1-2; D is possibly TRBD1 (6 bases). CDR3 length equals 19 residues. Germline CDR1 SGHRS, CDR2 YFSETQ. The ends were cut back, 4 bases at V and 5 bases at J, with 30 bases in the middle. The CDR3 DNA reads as TGCGCCAGCAGCCCCTCCAGGGGCAGCTCAAACCGGGGGGGATATGGCTACACCTTC. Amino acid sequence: CASSPSRGSSNRGGYGYTF. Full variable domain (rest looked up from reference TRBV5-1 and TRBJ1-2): KAGVTQTPRYLIKTRGQQVTLSCSPISGHRSVSWYQQTPGQGLQFLFEYFSETQRNKGNFPGRFSGRQFSNSRSEMNVSTLELGDSALYLCASSPSRGSSNRGGYGYTFGSGTRLTVV.

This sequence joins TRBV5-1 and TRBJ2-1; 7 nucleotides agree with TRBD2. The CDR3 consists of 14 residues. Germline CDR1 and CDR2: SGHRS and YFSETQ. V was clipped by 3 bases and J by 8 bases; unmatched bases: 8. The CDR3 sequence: CASSSGLVDHEQFF. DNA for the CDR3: TGCGCCAGCAGCTCCGGACTAGTTGACCATGAGCAGTTCTTC.

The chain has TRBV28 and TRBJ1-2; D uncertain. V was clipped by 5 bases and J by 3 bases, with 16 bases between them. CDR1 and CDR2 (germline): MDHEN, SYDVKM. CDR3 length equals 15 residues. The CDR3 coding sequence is TGTGCCAGCAGTACGAATATAGGACTACACTATGGCTACACCTTC. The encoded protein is CASSTNIGLHYGYTF.

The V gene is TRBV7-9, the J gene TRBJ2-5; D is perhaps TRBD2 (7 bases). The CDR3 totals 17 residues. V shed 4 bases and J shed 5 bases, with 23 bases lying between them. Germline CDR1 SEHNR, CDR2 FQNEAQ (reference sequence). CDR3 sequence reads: CASSSIRTVMGGETQYF. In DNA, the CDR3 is TGTGCCAGCAGCTCTATACGGACAGTTATGGGGGGGGAGACCCAGTACTTC. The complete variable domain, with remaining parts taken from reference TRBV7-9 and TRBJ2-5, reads DTGVSQNPRHKITKRGQNVTFRCDPISEHNRLYWYRQTLGQGPEFLTYFQNEAQLEKSRLLSDRFSAERPKGSFSTLEIQRTEQGDSAMYLCASSSIRTVMGGETQYFGPGTRLLVL.

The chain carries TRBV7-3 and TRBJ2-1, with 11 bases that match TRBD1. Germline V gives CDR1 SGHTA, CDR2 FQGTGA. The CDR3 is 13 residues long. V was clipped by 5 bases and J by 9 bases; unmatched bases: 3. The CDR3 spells CASSLGQGGEQFF. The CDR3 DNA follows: TGTGCCAGCAGCCTGGGACAGGGGGGTGAGCAGTTCTTC.

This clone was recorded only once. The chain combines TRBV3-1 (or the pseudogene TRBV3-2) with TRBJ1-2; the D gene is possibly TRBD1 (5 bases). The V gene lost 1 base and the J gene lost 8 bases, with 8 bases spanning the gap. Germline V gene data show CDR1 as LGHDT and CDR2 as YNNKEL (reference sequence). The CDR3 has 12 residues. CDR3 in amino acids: CASSQGRVGYTF. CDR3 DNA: TGTGCCAGCAGCCAAGGCAGGGTAGGCTACACCTTC.

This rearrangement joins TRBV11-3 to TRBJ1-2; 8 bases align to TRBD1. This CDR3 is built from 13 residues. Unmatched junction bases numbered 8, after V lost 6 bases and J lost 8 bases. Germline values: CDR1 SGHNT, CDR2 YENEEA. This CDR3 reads CASSYTGGGGYTF. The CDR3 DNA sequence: TGTGCCAGCAGTTACACAGGGGGAGGAGGCTACACCTTC.

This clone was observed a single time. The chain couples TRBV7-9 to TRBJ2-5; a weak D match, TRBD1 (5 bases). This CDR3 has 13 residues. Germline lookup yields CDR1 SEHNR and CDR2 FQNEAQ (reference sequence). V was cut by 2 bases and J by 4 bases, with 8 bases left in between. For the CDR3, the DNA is TGTGCCAGCAGCTTACAGGGCGCAGAGACCCAGTACTTC. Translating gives CASSLQGAETQYF.

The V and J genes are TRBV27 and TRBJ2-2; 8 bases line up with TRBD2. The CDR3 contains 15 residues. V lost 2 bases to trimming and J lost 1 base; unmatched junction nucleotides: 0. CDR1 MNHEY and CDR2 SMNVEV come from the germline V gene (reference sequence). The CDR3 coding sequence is TGTGCCAGCAGTTTAGCGGGGGGGAACACCGGGGAGCTGTTTTTT. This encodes CASSLAGGNTGELFF.

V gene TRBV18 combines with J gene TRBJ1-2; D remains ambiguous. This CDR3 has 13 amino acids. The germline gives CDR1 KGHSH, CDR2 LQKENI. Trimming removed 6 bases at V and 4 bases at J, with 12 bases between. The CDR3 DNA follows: TGTGCCAGCTCCTCGGGGAGCTCCTATGGCTACACCTTC. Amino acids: CASSSGSSYGYTF.

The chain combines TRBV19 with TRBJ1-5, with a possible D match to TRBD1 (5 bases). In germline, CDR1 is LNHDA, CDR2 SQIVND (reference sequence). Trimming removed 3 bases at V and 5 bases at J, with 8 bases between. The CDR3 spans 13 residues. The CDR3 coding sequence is TGTGCCAGTAGTATCCGGGGGGATCAGCCCCAGCATTTT. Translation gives CASSIRGDQPQHF.

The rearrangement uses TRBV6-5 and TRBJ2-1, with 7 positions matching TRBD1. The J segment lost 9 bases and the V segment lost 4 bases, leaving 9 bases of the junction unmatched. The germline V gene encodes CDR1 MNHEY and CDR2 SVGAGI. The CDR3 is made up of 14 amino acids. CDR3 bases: TGTGCCAGCAGTTCAGGGCTAGGGGGCAGTGAGCAGTTCTTC. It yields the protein CASSSGLGGSEQFF.

CDR3 bases: TGTGCCAGCAGCACCCGGACAGCCGAGAACACCGGGGAGCTGTTTTTT. Its translation is CASSTRTAENTGELFF. This sequence joins TRBV4-2 and TRBJ2-2, with D possibly matching TRBD1 (6 bases). The CDR3 is 16 residues long. V lost 5 bases to trimming and J lost 1 base, with 14 bases between them. Germline V gene sequence: CDR1 LGHNA, CDR2 YNFKEQ.

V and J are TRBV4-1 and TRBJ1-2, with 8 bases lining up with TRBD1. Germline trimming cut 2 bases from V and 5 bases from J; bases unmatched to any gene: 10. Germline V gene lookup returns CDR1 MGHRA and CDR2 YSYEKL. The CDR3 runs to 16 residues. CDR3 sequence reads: CASSQIWPGGVYGYTF. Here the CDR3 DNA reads TGCGCCAGCAGCCAAATATGGCCAGGGGGCGTTTATGGCTACACCTTC.

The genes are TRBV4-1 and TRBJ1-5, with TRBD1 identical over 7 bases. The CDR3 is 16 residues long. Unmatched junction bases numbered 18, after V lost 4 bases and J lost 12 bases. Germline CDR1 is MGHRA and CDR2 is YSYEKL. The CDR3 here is CASSPTPDRARVYQHF. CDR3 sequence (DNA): TGCGCCAGCAGCCCGACCCCCGACAGGGCCAGGGTGTACCAGCATTTT.

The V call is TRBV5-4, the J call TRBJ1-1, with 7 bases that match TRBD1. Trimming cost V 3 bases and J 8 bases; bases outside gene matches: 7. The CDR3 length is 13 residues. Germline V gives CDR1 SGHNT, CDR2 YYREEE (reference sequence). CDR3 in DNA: TGTGCCAGCAGCTCGAAAGGGGGCGCGGAAGCTTTCTTT. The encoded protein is CASSSKGGAEAFF.

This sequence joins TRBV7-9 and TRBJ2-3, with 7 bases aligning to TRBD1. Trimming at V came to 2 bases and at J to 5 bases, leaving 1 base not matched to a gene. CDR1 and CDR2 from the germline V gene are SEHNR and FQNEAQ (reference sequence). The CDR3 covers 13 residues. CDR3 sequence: CASSLNRGDTQYF. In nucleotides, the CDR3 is TGTGCCAGCAGCTTAAACAGGGGAGATACGCAGTATTTT. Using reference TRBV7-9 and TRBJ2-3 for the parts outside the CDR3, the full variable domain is DTGVSQNPRHKITKRGQNVTFRCDPISEHNRLYWYRQTLGQGPEFLTYFQNEAQLEKSRLLSDRFSAERPKGSFSTLEIQRTEQGDSAMYLCASSLNRGDTQYFGPGTRLTVL.

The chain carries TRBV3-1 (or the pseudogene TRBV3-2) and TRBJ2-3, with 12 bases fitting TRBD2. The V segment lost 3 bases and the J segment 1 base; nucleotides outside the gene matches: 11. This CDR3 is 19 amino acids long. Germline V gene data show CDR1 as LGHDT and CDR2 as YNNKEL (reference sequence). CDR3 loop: CASSHRTSGVRDGTDTQYF. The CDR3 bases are TGTGCCAGCAGCCACCGGACTAGCGGGGTGCGGGATGGCACAGATACGCAGTATTTT.

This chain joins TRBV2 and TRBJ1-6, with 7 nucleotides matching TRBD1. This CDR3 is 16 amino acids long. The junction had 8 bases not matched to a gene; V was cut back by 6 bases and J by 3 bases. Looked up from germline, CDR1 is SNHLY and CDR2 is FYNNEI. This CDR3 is CASSLLGGNYNSPLHF. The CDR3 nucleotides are TGTGCCAGCAGCCTTCTAGGGGGCAACTATAATTCACCCCTCCACTTT. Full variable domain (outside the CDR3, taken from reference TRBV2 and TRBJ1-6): EPEVTQTPSHQVTQMGQEVILRCVPISNHLYFYWYRQILGQKVEFLVSFYNNEISEKSEIFDDQFSVERPDGSNFTLKIRSTKLEDSAMYFCASSLLGGNYNSPLHFGNGTRLTVT.

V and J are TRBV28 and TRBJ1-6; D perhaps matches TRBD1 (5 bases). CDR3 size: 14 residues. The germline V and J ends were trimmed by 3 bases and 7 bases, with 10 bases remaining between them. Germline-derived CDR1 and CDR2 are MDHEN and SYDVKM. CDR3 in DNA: TGTGCCAGCAGTTTCGCAGGGTTAAATTCACCCCTCCACTTT. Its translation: CASSFAGLNSPLHF.

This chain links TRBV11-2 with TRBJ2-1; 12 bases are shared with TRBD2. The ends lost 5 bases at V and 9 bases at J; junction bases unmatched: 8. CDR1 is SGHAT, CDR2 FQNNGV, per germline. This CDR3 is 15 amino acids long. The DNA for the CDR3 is TGTGCCAGCAGCGTCCTAGCGGGGGGGCCTAGTGAGCAGTTCTTC. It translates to CASSVLAGGPSEQFF.